The entry that follows covers one TCR beta chain sequence. Assay: immunoSEQ multiplex PCR; the TCRdb copy retains only in-frame clones and omits some. The sample lists 95,000 to 150,000 clones, approximately 93% occurring once. The sample belongs to a study of control samples from healthy donors and cancer patients. The V and J ends lost 4 bases and 3 bases respectively, with 8 bases between them. CDR3 length: 13 amino acids. Germline loops: CDR1 SGHTA, CDR2 FQGTGA. Sequencing was performed on blood. The receptor's source is a woman under 30 in good health. This rearrangement joins TRBV7-3 to TRBJ2-3; no reliable D call. The CDR3 bases are TGTGCCAGCAGCTCAGATACGACAGATACGCAGTATTTT. Protein: CASSSDTTDTQYF.